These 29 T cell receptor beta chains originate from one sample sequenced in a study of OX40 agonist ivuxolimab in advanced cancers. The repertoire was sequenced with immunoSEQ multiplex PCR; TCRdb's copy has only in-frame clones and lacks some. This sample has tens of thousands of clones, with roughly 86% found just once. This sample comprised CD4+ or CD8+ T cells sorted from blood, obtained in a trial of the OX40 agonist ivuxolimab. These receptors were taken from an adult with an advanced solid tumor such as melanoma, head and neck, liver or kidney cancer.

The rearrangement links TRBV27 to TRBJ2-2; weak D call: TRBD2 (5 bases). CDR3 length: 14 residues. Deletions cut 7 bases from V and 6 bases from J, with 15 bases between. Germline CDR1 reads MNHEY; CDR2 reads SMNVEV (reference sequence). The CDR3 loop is CASTLGEVPGELFF. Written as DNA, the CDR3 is TGTGCCAGCACCCTGGGAGAGGTTCCCGGGGAGCTGTTTTTT.

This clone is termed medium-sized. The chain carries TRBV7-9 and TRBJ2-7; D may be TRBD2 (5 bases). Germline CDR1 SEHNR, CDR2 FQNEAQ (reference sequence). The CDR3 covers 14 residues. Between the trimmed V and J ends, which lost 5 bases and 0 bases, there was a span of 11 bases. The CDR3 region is CASSGEPISYEQYF. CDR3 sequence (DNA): TGTGCCAGCAGCGGGGAGCCTATCTCCTACGAGCAGTACTTC.

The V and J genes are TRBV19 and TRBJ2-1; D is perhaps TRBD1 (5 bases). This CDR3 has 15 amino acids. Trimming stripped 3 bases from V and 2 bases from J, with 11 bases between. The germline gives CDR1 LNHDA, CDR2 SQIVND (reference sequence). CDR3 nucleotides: TGTGCCAGTAGTATCGATGACAGTCCCTACAATGAGCAGTTCTTC. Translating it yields CASSIDDSPYNEQFF.

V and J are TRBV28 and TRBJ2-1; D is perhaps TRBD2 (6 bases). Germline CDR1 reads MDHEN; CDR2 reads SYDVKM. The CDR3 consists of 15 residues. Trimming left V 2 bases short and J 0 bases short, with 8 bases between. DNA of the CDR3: TGTGCCAGCAGTTTAACGACTAGCTCCTACAATGAGCAGTTCTTC. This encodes CASSLTTSSYNEQFF.

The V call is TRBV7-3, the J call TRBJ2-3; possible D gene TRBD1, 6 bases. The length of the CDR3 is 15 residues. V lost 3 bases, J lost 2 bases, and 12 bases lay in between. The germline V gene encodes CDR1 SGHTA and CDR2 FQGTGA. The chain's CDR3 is CASSLGAGNTDTQYF. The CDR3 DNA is TGTGCCAGCAGCTTGGGGGCAGGGAACACAGATACGCAGTATTTT.

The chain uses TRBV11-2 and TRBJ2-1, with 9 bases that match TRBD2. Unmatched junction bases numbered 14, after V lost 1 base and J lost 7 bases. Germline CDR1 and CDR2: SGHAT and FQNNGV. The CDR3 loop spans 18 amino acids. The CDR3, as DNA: TGTGCCAGCAGCTTAGTTTCCCCCTTTTTAGCGGGGGAAAATGAGCAGTTCTTC. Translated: CASSLVSPFLAGENEQFF.

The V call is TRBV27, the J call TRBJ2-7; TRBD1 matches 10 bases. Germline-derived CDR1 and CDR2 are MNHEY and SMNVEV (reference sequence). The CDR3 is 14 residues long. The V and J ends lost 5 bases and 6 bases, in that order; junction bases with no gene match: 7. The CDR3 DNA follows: TGTGCCAGCAGTATCGACAGGGGGCACTCCGAGCAGTACTTC. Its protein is CASSIDRGHSEQYF.

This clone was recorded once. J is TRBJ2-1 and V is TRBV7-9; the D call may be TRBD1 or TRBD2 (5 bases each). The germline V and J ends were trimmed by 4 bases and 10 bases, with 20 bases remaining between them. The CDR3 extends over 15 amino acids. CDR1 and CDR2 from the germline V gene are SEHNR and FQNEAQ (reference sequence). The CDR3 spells CASSSSQGASLEQFF. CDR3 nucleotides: TGTGCCAGCAGCTCAAGCCAAGGGGCTAGCCTAGAGCAGTTCTTC.

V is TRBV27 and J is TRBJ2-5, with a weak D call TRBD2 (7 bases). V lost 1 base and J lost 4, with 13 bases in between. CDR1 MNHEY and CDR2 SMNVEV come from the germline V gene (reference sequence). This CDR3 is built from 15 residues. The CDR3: CASSLYEGGRETQYF. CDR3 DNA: TGTGCCAGCAGTTTATACGAGGGGGGGAGAGAGACCCAGTACTTC.

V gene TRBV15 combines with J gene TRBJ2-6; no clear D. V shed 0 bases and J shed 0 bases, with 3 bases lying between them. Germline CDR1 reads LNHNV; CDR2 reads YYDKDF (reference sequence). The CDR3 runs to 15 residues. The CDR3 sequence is CATSRERSGANVLTF. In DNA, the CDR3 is TGTGCCACCAGCAGAGAACGCTCTGGGGCCAACGTCCTGACTTTC.

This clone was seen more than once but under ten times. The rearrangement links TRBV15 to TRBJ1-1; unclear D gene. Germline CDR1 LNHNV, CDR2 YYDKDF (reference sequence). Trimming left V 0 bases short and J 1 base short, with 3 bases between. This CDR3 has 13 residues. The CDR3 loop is CATSRETNTEAFF. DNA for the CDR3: TGTGCCACCAGCAGAGAGACGAACACTGAAGCTTTCTTT.

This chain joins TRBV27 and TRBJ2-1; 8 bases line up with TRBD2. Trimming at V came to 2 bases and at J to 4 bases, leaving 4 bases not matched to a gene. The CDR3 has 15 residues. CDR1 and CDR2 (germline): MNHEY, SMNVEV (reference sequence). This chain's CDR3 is CASSLAGLVYNEQFF. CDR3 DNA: TGTGCCAGCAGTTTAGCGGGACTAGTTTACAATGAGCAGTTCTTC.

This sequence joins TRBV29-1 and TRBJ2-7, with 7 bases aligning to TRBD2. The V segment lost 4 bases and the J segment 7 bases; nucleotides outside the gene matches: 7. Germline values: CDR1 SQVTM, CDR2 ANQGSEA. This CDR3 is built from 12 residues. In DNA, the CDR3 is TGCAGCGTTGTGGCGGGAGTGGGGGAGCAGTACTTC. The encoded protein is CSVVAGVGEQYF.

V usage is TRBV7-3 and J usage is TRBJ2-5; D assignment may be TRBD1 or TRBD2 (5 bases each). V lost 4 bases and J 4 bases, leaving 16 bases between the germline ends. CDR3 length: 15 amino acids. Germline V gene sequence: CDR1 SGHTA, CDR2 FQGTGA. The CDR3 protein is CASSSGQGGLETQYF. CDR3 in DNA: TGTGCCAGCAGCTCAGGACAAGGCGGGTTAGAGACCCAGTACTTC.

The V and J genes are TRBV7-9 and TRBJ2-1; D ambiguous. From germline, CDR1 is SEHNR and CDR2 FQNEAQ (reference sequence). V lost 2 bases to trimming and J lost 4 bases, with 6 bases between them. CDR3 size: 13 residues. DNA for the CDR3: TGTGCCAGCAGCTTACCCACGTACAATGAGCAGTTCTTC. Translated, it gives CASSLPTYNEQFF.

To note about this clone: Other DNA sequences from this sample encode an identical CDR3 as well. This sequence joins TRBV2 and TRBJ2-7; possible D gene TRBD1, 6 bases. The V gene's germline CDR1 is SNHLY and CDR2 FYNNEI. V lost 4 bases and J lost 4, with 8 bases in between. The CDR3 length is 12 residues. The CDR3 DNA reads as TGTGCCAGCAGTGGAACAGGGTACGAGCAGTACTTC. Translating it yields CASSGTGYEQYF.

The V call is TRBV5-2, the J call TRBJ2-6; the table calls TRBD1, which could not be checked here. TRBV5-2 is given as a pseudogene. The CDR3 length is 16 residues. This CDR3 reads CASKKHTQSRANVLTF. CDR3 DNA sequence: TGTGCCAGCAAAAAACATACACAAAGTCGGGCCAACGTCCTGACTTTC.

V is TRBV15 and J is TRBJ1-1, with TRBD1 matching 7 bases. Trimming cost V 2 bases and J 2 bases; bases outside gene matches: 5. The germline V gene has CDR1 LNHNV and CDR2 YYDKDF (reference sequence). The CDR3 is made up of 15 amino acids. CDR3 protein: CATSRSRQGNTEAFF. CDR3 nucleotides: TGTGCCACCAGCAGATCTCGACAGGGAAACACTGAAGCTTTCTTT.

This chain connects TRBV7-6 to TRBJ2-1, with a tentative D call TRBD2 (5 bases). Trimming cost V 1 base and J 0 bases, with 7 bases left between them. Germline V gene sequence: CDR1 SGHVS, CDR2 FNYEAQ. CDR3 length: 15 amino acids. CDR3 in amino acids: CASSLEAVSYNEQFF. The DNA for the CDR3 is TGTGCCAGCAGCTTAGAAGCGGTCTCCTACAATGAGCAGTTCTTC.

The chain's CDR3 is CASSVGSRNSYNEQFF. CDR3 coding DNA: TGTGCCAGCAGCGTAGGATCGCGGAACTCCTACAATGAGCAGTTCTTC. The chain carries TRBV9 and TRBJ2-1, with unresolved D. CDR3 size: 16 residues. V was clipped by 0 bases and J by 0 bases, with 10 bases between them. Germline V gene data show CDR1 as SGDLS and CDR2 as YYNGEE.

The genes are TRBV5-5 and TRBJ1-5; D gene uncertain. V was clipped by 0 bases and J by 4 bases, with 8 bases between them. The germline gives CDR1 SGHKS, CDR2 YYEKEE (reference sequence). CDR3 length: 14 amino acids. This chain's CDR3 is CASSLEGVNQPQHF. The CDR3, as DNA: TGTGCCAGCAGCTTGGAGGGTGTGAATCAGCCCCAGCATTTT. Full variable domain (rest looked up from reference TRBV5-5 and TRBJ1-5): DAGVTQSPTHLIKTRGQQVTLRCSPISGHKSVSWYQQVLGQGPQFIFQYYEKEERGRGNFPDRFSARQFPNYSSELNVNALLLGDSALYLCASSLEGVNQPQHFGDGTRLSIL.

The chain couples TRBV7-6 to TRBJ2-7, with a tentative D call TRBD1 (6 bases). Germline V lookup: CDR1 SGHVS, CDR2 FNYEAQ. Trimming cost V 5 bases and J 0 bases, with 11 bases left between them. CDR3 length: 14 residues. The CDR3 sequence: CASSLTGSSYEQYF. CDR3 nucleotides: TGTGCCAGCAGCCTAACAGGGAGCTCCTACGAGCAGTACTTC.

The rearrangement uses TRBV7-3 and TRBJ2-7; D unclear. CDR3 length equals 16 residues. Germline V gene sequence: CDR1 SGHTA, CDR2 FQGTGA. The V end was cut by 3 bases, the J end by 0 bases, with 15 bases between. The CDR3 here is CASSFYFPTVSYEQYF. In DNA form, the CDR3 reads TGTGCCAGCAGCTTTTACTTCCCGACTGTCTCCTACGAGCAGTACTTC.

The CDR3 region has the DNA TGTGCCAGCAGCCCCCAGCCCTTGGGAGGTTATGGCTACACCTTC. Protein product: CASSPQPLGGYGYTF. This rearrangement joins TRBV11-1 to TRBJ1-2; no firm D call. Trimming stripped 5 bases from V and 5 bases from J, with 18 bases between. The CDR3 runs to 15 residues. Germline V CDR1 and CDR2: SGHAT, FQDESV (reference sequence).

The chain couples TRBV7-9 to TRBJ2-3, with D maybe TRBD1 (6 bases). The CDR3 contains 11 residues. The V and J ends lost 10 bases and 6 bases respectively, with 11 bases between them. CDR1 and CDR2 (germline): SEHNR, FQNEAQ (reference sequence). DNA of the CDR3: TGTGCCAACACTAGGGGGGATACGCAGTATTTT. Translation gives CANTRGDTQYF.

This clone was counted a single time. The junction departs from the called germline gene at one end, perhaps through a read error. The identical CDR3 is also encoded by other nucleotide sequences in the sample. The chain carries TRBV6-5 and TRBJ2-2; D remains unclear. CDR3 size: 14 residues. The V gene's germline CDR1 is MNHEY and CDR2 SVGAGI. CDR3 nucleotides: TGTGCCAGCAGCTCCCATCCCTTGGCCGGAGAGCTGTTTTTT. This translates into CASSSHPLAGELFF.

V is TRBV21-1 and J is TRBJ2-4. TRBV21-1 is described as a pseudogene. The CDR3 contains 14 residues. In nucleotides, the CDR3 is TGTGCCAGCAGCAAAGCGTCGGCGTTAAACATTCAGTACTTC. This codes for CASSKASALNIQYF.

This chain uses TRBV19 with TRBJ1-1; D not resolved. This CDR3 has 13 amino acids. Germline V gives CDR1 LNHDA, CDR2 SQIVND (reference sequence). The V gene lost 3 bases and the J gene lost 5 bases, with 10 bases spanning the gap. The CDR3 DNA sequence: TGTGCCAGTAGTATTTCGGGGAGGACTGAAGCTTTCTTT. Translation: CASSISGRTEAFF.

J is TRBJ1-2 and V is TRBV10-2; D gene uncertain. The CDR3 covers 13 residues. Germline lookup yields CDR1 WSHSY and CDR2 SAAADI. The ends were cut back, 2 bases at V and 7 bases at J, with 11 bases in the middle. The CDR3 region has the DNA TGCGCCAGCAGTGAGCCGGGATCCTCTGGCTACACCTTC. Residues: CASSEPGSSGYTF.